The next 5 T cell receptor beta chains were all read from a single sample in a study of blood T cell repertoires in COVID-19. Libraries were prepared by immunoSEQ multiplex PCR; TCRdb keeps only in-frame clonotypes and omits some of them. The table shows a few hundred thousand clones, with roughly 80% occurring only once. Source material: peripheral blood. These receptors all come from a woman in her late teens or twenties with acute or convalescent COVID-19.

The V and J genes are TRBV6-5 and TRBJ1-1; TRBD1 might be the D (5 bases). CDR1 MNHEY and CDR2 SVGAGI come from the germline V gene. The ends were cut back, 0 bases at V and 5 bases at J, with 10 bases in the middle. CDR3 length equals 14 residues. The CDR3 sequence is CASSYSGGRTEAFF. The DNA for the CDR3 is TGTGCCAGCAGTTACTCGGGGGGACGGACTGAAGCTTTCTTT.

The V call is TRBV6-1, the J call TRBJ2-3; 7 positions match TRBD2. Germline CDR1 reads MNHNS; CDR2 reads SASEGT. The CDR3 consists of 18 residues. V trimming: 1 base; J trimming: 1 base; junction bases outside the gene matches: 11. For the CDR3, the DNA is TGTGCCAGCAGTGAAGTTGCGGGAGAACCTAGGGGCACAGATACGCAGTATTTT. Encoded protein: CASSEVAGEPRGTDTQYF.

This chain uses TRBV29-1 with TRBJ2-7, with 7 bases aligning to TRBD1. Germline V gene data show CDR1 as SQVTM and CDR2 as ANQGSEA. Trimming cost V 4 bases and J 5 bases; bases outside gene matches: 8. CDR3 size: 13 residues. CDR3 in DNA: TGCAGCGTTGCTCACAGGGGTGTCGACGAGCAGTACTTC. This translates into CSVAHRGVDEQYF.

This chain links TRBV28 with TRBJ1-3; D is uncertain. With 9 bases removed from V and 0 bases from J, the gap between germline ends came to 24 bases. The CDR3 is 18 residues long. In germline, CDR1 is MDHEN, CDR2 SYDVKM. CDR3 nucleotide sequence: TGTGCCAGTGAGCGAACCGGCCTTCGCTTGATCTCTGGAAACACCATATATTTT. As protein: CASERTGLRLISGNTIYF. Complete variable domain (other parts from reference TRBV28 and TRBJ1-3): DVKVTQSSRYLVKRTGEKVFLECVQDMDHENMFWYRQDPGLGLRLIYFSYDVKMKEKGDIPEGYSVSREKKERFSLILESASTNQTSMYLCASERTGLRLISGNTIYFGEGSWLTVV.

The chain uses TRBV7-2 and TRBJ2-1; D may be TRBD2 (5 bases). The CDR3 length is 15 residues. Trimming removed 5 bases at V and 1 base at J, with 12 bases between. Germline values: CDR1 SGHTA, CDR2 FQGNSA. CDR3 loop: CASSLSGPSYNEQFF. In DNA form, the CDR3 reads TGTGCCAGCAGCCTAAGCGGTCCGTCCTACAATGAGCAGTTCTTC. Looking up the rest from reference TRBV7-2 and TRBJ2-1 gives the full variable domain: GAGVSQSPSNKVTEKGKDVELRCDPISGHTALYWYRQSLGQGLEFLIYFQGNSAPDKSGLPSDRFSAERTGGSVSTLTIQRTQQEDSAVYLCASSLSGPSYNEQFFGPGTRLTVL.